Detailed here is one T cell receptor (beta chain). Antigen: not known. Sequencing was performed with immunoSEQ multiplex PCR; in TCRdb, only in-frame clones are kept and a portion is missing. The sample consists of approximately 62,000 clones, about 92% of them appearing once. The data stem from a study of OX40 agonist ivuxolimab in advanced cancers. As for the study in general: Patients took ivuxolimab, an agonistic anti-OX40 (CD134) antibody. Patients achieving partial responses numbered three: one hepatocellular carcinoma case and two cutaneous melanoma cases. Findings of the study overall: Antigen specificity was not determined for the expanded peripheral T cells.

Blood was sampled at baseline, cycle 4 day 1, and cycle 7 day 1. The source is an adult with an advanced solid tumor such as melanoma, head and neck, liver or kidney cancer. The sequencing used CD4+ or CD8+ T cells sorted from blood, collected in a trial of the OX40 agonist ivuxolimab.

The chain's CDR3 is CASSSSPGYGYEQYF. CDR3 bases: TGTGCCAGCAGCTCGTCCCCGGGGTACGGCTACGAGCAGTACTTC. This chain links TRBV7-2 with TRBJ2-7; TRBD2 is a possible D gene (5 bases). This CDR3 region has 15 residues. Trimming left V 4 bases short and J 3 bases short, with 16 bases between. The germline V gene has CDR1 SGHTA and CDR2 FQGNSA.